The 16 T cell receptor beta chains in this list originate from one sample, sequenced in a study of T cells in Graves' hyperthyroidism and ophthalmopathy. Template material for amplifying TCR beta CDR3 regions consisted of RNA transcripts. The study used the HTBI primer set for a first-round RT-PCR of the TCR CDR3. Each CDR3 protein is one row after TCRdb ran MiXCR on the multiplex PCR reads. The sample contains a few hundred thousand distinct CDR3 sequences, 15% to 20% of which appear only once. The sequencing sample was made of blood. The receptors were gathered from a woman aged 40 to 55 with Graves' ophthalmopathy.

The table lists this clonotype with a few counts. The rearrangement joins TRBV6-2 or TRBV6-3 to TRBJ2-7; D is unclear. V was pared by 4 bases and J by 0 bases, with 19 bases between. The CDR3 totals 17 residues. Germline V lookup: CDR1 MNHEY, CDR2 SVGEGT. The CDR3 sequence: CASSFPSDPNSSYEQYF. The CDR3 DNA reads TGTGCCAGCAGTTTTCCGTCCGATCCGAACAGCTCCTACGAGCAGTACTTC.

This clonotype was counted at least ten times. This chain joins TRBV6-1 and TRBJ2-2; D uncertain. Trimming stripped 7 bases from V and 1 base from J, with 13 bases between. This CDR3 spans 15 amino acids. Germline V gene sequence: CDR1 MNHNS, CDR2 SASEGT. CDR3 coding DNA: TGTGCCAGCAACTCCACCCACAGGAACACCGGGGAGCTGTTTTTT. Protein: CASNSTHRNTGELFF.

J is TRBJ2-2 and V is TRBV18; D ambiguous. This CDR3 has 13 amino acids. Trimming removed 6 bases from V and 1 base from J, with 6 bases in between. Per the germline V gene, CDR1 is KGHSH and CDR2 is LQKENI. CDR3 sequence reads: CASSGVNTGELFF. The CDR3 nucleotides read TGTGCCAGCTCCGGTGTGAACACCGGGGAGCTGTTTTTT.

This chain connects TRBV2 to TRBJ2-7; 13 bases are shared with TRBD2. J gave up 2 bases and V 2 bases, and 12 bases lay outside the gene matches. This CDR3 comprises 19 residues. Looked up from germline, CDR1 is SNHLY and CDR2 is FYNNEI. The CDR3 spells CASSESWTSGSKFAYEQYF. The CDR3 coding sequence is TGTGCCAGCAGTGAATCCTGGACTAGCGGGAGTAAGTTCGCCTACGAGCAGTACTTC.

The sample holds many counts of this clonotype. The V call is TRBV12-3 or TRBV12-4, the J call TRBJ1-2; D not certain. The length of the CDR3 is 11 residues. The V end lost 3 bases, the J end lost 8 bases, and 7 bases lay between the germline ends. The CDR3 DNA reads TGTGCCAGCAGTTTGCGTCACGGCTACACCTTC. Protein: CASSLRHGYTF.

This clonotype was counted ten times or more. The chain is built from TRBV11-2 and TRBJ2-7; the match to TRBD2 covers 9 bases. J gave up 6 bases and V 8 bases, and 8 bases lay outside the gene matches. The germline V gene has CDR1 SGHAT and CDR2 FQNNGV. The CDR3 spans 13 residues. Written as DNA, the CDR3 is TGTGCCAGCCAGAGGCTAGCGGGAACCGAGCAGTACTTC. Protein sequence: CASQRLAGTEQYF. The complete variable domain, with remaining parts taken from reference TRBV11-2 and TRBJ2-7, reads EAGVAQSPRYKIIEKRQSVAFWCNPISGHATLYWYQQILGQGPKLLIQFQNNGVVDDSQLPKDRFSAERLKGVDSTLKIQPAKLEDSAVYLCASQRLAGTEQYFGPGTRLTVT.

This clonotype was detected many times. The chain recombines TRBV27 with TRBJ1-2; 9 bases line up with TRBD1. CDR3 size: 14 residues. With 2 bases clipped from V and 8 bases from J, the junction kept 6 bases outside the gene matches. Germline assignment: CDR1 MNHEY and CDR2 SMNVEV (reference sequence). CDR3 amino acids: CASSLTGTGYGYTF. The CDR3, as DNA: TGTGCCAGCAGTTTAACCGGGACAGGGTACGGCTACACCTTC.

This clonotype was found a few times. A read error may be the cause here, since a much bigger clone is one base away. The CDR3 DNA follows: TGTGCCAGTAGTATAGCTGGAGGTGAGCGGTACTTC. It yields the protein CASSIAGGERYF. The V and J genes are TRBV19 and TRBJ2-7; D may be TRBD2 (5 bases). The CDR3 sequence is 12 residues long. Germline loops: CDR1 LNHDA, CDR2 SQIVND (reference sequence).

This chain joins TRBV30 and TRBJ1-6; D may be TRBD1 (6 bases). The CDR3 covers 14 residues. Trimming shortened V by 2 bases and J by 8 bases, and 13 bases separated the two germline ends. The germline gives CDR1 GTSNPN, CDR2 SVGIG (reference sequence). The DNA for the CDR3 is TGTGCCTGGAGTCACTCTAGACAGGATTCACCCCTCCACTTT. This codes for CAWSHSRQDSPLHF.

This chain links TRBV12-3 or TRBV12-4 with TRBJ1-2, with D possibly being TRBD1 (5 bases). V was shortened by 7 bases and J by 4 bases, with 16 bases between the two germline ends. The CDR3 is made up of 14 amino acids. CDR3 region: CASTSRGSFYGYTF. The CDR3 region has the DNA TGTGCCAGCACCTCCCGGGGCAGCTTCTATGGCTACACCTTC.

Many counts were recorded for this clonotype. The genes are TRBV7-9 and TRBJ2-7; TRBD1 matches 7 bases. The CDR3 length is 15 residues. Germline-derived CDR1 and CDR2 are SEHNR and FQNEAQ (reference sequence). V lost 6 bases, J lost 1 base, and 9 bases stayed unmatched. For the CDR3, the DNA is TGTGCCAGCAGTAATCGGGACAGAGGATCCTACGAGCAGTACTTC. Its translation is CASSNRDRGSYEQYF.

This clonotype appeared many times. The V gene is TRBV6-1, the J gene TRBJ2-7, with D maybe TRBD1 (5 bases). V was cut by 7 bases and J by 6 bases, with 10 bases left in between. The germline gives CDR1 MNHNS, CDR2 SASEGT. CDR3 length equals 11 residues. The CDR3 coding sequence is TGTGCCAGCATGAGGCAGGGCGAGCAGTACTTC. Protein sequence: CASMRQGEQYF.

This clonotype was seen many times. The J gene is TRBJ1-2, the V gene TRBV5-1; 9 bases align to TRBD1. The germline V gene has CDR1 SGHRS and CDR2 YFSETQ. The ends lost 2 bases at V and 9 bases at J; junction bases unmatched: 5. The CDR3 is 13 residues long. The CDR3 region has the DNA TGCGCCAGCAGCTTTCGGACAGGGGCGAGCTACACCTTC. Translation gives CASSFRTGASYTF.

This clonotype was counted ten times or more. The chain links TRBV29-1 to TRBJ2-7; D possibly uses TRBD1 or TRBD2 (5 bases each). The V end lost 6 bases, the J end lost 3 bases, and 30 bases lay between the germline ends. CDR1 and CDR2 (germline): SQVTM, ANQGSEA. This CDR3 contains 18 residues. CDR3 sequence: CSVAVFSSGTEVHYEQYF. The CDR3 DNA sequence: TGCAGCGTCGCAGTCTTTTCATCCGGGACGGAAGTCCACTACGAGCAGTACTTC.

This clonotype was detected ten times or more. The chain is built from TRBV10-3 and TRBJ1-3; a weak D match, TRBD1 (5 bases). The germline gives CDR1 ENHRY, CDR2 SYGVKD. This CDR3 region has 14 residues. Trimming removed 9 bases from V and 4 bases from J, with 16 bases in between. CDR3 sequence: CAIRGAGKGNTIYF. The CDR3 coding sequence is TGTGCCATTCGAGGGGCAGGAAAGGGAAACACCATATATTTT.

At least ten counts were recorded for this clonotype. J is TRBJ2-5 and V is TRBV4-1; 8 bases line up with TRBD1. CDR3 length: 14 amino acids. Looked up from germline, CDR1 is MGHRA and CDR2 is YSYEKL. V shed 0 bases, J shed 9 bases, and the junction held 6 bases outside the gene matches. The CDR3 coding sequence is TGCGCCAGCAGCCAAGAGGACAGGGCAACGTCCCAGTACTTC. Its protein is CASSQEDRATSQYF.